The entry that follows covers one T cell receptor (beta chain) sequence. The antigen it binds to is not known. It has no much larger one-base neighbor in the sample; base qualities were not kept. This sample is part of a study of blood T cell repertoires in COVID-19 (dated by TCRdb to the early 2020s). Background for the entire study: Samples from collaborators originated in the United States, Italy and Spain and spanned both the acute and convalescent phases of COVID-19. The prospective study material was composed of cDNA or gDNA derived from T cells, B-cell-depleted T cells, or PBMCs. The dataset comprised deeply sampled blood TCRbeta repertoires from subjects exposed to, actively infected with, or recovered from COVID-19. The repertoires were released in a freely available public database intended as a resource for research on the immune response to SARS-CoV-2. The samples were drawn from two sources: the first 160 participants of the ongoing ImmuneRACE study, and 1,000 to 1,500 subjects contributed by 6 global collaborators. Sample metadata almost always included a de-identified subject ID, COVID-19 status, age in years and sex. Where available, HLA class I and class II types were taken from metadata supplied by the sample provider and were not determined by assay-based typing.

Results the study describes overall, beyond this receptor: Clinical and demographic metadata were provided uncurated, with the amount varying by source and participant.

TCRbeta CDR3 regions were amplified from genomic DNA by means of the immunoSEQ Assay, a bias-controlled multiplex PCR. As for the original processing: Within the assay, amplification of reference gene primers was used to estimate how many nucleated cells each sample contained. Sequence reads were collapsed and filtered to measure the absolute abundance of every unique TCRbeta CDR3 rearrangement. Productive Simpson clonality was computed per sample as the square root of Simpson's diversity index over productive rearrangements. Not all clones reach the TCRdb copy of this immuneACCESS table, which keeps in-frame sequences only. Checked studies attribute under half of the gap to unresolved V genes and leave the rest unexplained. The D gene and trimming were derived from the DNA, and the V and J assignments and clone size from that table. A total of 250,000 to 300,000 clones appear in this sample, roughly 93% of them only once. The top ten clonotypes cover over 2% of the sample.

Enrolling through a virtual design, the prospective study's participants ranged in age from roughly 18 to 95 years and lived across some 22 United States geographic areas. In the prospective study, cohorts were assigned on the basis of participant-reported clinical history obtained from a screening survey and a study questionnaire. In the prospective study, whole blood, serum and a nasopharyngeal or oropharyngeal swab were collected from each participant by mobile phlebotomists. Prospective study participants could optionally give additional blood draws and questionnaires over a roughly two-month period. Before DNA extraction, blood samples from the prospective study were shipped at room temperature or frozen. Sequences were obtained from PBMCs or T cells enriched from blood (not recorded which). The clonotype originates from a woman aged 40 to 50 with acute COVID-19.

The CDR3 is CASSQRLYTGELFF. The DNA sequence reads TGTGCCAGTAGTCAGCGGTTATACACCGGGGAGCTGTTTTTT. The chain couples TRBV19 to TRBJ2-2; the D gene is possibly TRBD2, with 5 bases matching. V loses 5 bases, J loses 3 bases, and the germline ends lie 10 bases apart. The CDR3, cysteine through phenylalanine, is 14 amino acids long. Of the read, only the CDR3 DNA is kept; its 42 bases are in frame from base 1. The germline V gene (reference sequence) provides CDR1 LNHDA and CDR2 SQIVND.